A selection of T cell receptor beta chains follows, all from one sample in a study of blood T cell repertoires in COVID-19. Clones were read by immunoSEQ multiplex PCR, and TCRdb kept only the in-frame ones, dropping some. This sample has 350,000 to 550,000 clones, with 80% to 90% found just once. The sequenced sample was PBMCs or T cells enriched from blood (not recorded which). The receptors here all came from a man aged 30 to 39 who had recovered from COVID-19. CDR3s leave out the opening cysteine and the closing phenylalanine or tryptophan.

>TRBJ2-2|TRBV18
ASSPPVVTNTGELF
>TRBJ1-1|TRBV27
ASSLSGGGGEAF
>TRBJ1-1|TRBV24-1
ATSGEGGTEAF
>TRBJ2-7|TRBV27
ASSTTTETYEQY
>TRBJ2-1|TRBV28
AGTSRGGLGVYNEQF
>TRBJ1-1|TRBV19
ASSIYMNTEAF
>TRBJ1-2|TRBV2
ASRQTLSYGYT
>TRBJ1-3|TRBV12-5
ASGPRTEGSVGGNTIY
>TRBJ2-5|TRBV28
ASTVTPGLETQY
>TRBJ2-3|TRBV18
ASSSFREQFTDTQY
>TRBJ1-3|TRBV6-6
ASSYSIQANTIY
>TRBJ2-7|TRBV3-1/TRBV3-2
ASSPGTSGTYEQY
>TRBJ1-1|TRBV19
ASSHSPGTGGEAF